The 32 T cell receptor beta chains in this list originate from one sample, sequenced in a study of technical replicates of blood from a few donors. Method: immunoSEQ multiplex PCR; TCRdb's copy keeps in-frame clones and lacks some. The sample comprises about 60,000 clones, around nine tenths of which are singletons, and roughly 5% rests with the top ten. Sequences were obtained from PBMCs. The receptors were sampled from a human donor in good health. Some clones in this sample may be carry-over from other donors' samples.

V usage is TRBV7-6 and J usage is TRBJ2-1, with D tentatively TRBD2 (5 bases). Germline V gene lookup returns CDR1 SGHVS and CDR2 FNYEAQ. The V end lost 7 bases, the J end lost 7 bases, and 20 bases lay between the germline ends. The CDR3 runs 15 residues. The CDR3 loop is CASTPVEGLSNEQFF. The DNA of the CDR3 is TGTGCCAGCACCCCAGTCGAAGGACTTTCGAATGAGCAGTTCTTC.

A single count supports this clone. The rearrangement uses TRBV7-8 and TRBJ1-1, with 7 bases lining up with TRBD1. The CDR3 is made up of 14 amino acids. With 0 bases clipped from V and 10 bases from J, the junction kept 8 bases outside the gene matches. Looked up from germline, CDR1 is SGHVS and CDR2 is FQNEAQ. The DNA for the CDR3 is TGTGCCAGCAGCTTAGCGCAGGGGGGAACAGGAGCTTTCTTT. Protein: CASSLAQGGTGAFF.

This clone occurred a few times. V gene TRBV6-4 combines with J gene TRBJ1-1; D gene uncertain. CDR1 and CDR2 from the germline V gene are MRHNA and SNTAGT. The V and J ends lost 2 bases and 1 base respectively, with 17 bases between them. The CDR3 runs to 17 residues. The chain's CDR3 is CASSDTLIGRKNTEAFF. The CDR3 bases are TGTGCCAGCAGTGACACCCTCATTGGCCGCAAGAACACTGAAGCTTTCTTT.

The genes are TRBV4-3 and TRBJ2-1, with a weak D call TRBD1 (7 bases). The CDR3 runs to 17 residues. Deletions cut 0 bases from V and 0 bases from J, with 12 bases between. Germline CDR1 is LGHNA and CDR2 is YSLEER. CDR3 in DNA: TGCGCCAGCAGCCAAGAGCGGGACAGCCGCTCCTACAATGAGCAGTTCTTC. Its translation is CASSQERDSRSYNEQFF.

This sequence joins TRBV7-9 and TRBJ2-3, with 7 bases matching TRBD1. The CDR3 is 16 amino acids. Germline CDR1 is SEHNR and CDR2 is FQNEAQ (reference sequence). The V segment lost 6 bases and the J segment 3 bases; nucleotides outside the gene matches: 12. CDR3 region: CASSRPETGSTDTQYF. In nucleotides, the CDR3 is TGTGCCAGCAGTCGCCCCGAGACAGGGTCTACAGATACGCAGTATTTT.

Here the CDR3 DNA reads TGCGCCAGCAGCCGGACAGGGGGCAATGAGCAGTTCTTC. Protein: CASSRTGGNEQFF. The gene calls are TRBV4-1 and TRBJ2-1; 10 nucleotides align to TRBD1. CDR1 is MGHRA, CDR2 YSYEKL, per germline. The CDR3 spans 13 residues. J gave up 6 bases and V 4 bases, and 0 bases lay outside the gene matches.

In this sample, this clone turned up a few times. The gene calls are TRBV5-6 and TRBJ1-1, with D possibly TRBD1 on 6 matching bases. CDR3 length: 13 amino acids. The germline CDR1 and CDR2 sequences are SGHDT and YYEEEE. V lost 4 bases and J lost 3, with 10 bases in between. The CDR3 nucleotides are TGTGCCAGCAGCGCCCCAGGGGACACTGAAGCTTTCTTT. This translates into CASSAPGDTEAFF.

This clone was seen a few times. J is TRBJ2-1 and V is TRBV29-1, with 9 nucleotides matching TRBD1. The CDR3 consists of 12 residues. The junction had 4 bases not matched to a gene; V was cut back by 5 bases and J by 8 bases. Germline values: CDR1 SQVTM, CDR2 ANQGSEA. CDR3 bases: TGCAGCGTTCGACAGGGGGGGCATGAGCAGTTCTTC. Translated: CSVRQGGHEQFF.

This clone was recorded a few times. V gene TRBV12-5 combines with J gene TRBJ2-3; 10 bases align to TRBD2. The trim removed 6 bases at V and 11 bases at J, leaving 14 bases unmatched. The CDR3 runs to 15 residues. The germline CDR1 and CDR2 sequences are LGHNT and FRNRAP. CDR3 nucleotides: TGTGCTAGTGGATTGACCGGGACTAGCGTCGGATTGCAGTATTTT. Translation: CASGLTGTSVGLQYF.

This clone came up once. The V call is TRBV4-1, the J call TRBJ1-2; 11 nucleotides line up with TRBD1. Germline lookup yields CDR1 MGHRA and CDR2 YSYEKL. The CDR3 extends over 14 amino acids. V lost 6 bases and J lost 7; bases outside the gene matches: 7. The CDR3 spells CASRLPGQGVGYTF. Written as DNA, the CDR3 is TGCGCCAGCAGACTCCCGGGACAGGGGGTTGGCTACACCTTC.

The chain carries TRBV7-2 and TRBJ2-7; TRBD2 agrees at 7 bases. CDR1 SGHTA and CDR2 FQGNSA come from the germline V gene. This CDR3 region has 16 residues. The J segment lost 4 bases and the V segment lost 4 bases, leaving 13 bases of the junction unmatched. Here the CDR3 DNA reads TGTGCCAGCAGCTCAAGACTAGCCTCGCATCCTTACGAGCAGTACTTC. Its protein product is CASSSRLASHPYEQYF.

This sequence joins TRBV7-9 and TRBJ2-7; TRBD2 matches at 9 bases. The CDR3 sequence is 13 residues long. The germline CDR1 and CDR2 sequences are SEHNR and FQNEAQ (reference sequence). V lost 7 bases to trimming and J lost 6 bases; unmatched junction nucleotides: 7. In DNA, the CDR3 is TGTGCCAGCAACCCTAGCGGGAACTCCGAGCAGTACTTC. The encoded protein is CASNPSGNSEQYF.

The gene calls are TRBV19 and TRBJ2-7; weak D call: TRBD1 (6 bases). CDR1 and CDR2 from the germline V gene are LNHDA and SQIVND (reference sequence). V shed 8 bases and J shed 2 bases, with 10 bases lying between them. CDR3 length: 12 residues. CDR3 nucleotides: TGTGCCAGTGAGGGGGACGCCTACGAGCAGTACTTC. Translation gives CASEGDAYEQYF.

The rearrangement joins TRBV11-1 to TRBJ1-2; 11 bases map to TRBD1. Germline assignment: CDR1 SGHAT and CDR2 FQDESV (reference sequence). V was clipped by 5 bases and J by 5 bases; unmatched bases: 4. This CDR3 is 14 amino acids long. CDR3 nucleotide sequence: TGTGCCAGCAGCCAAGGACAGGGGGCTTATGGCTACACCTTC. Translating it yields CASSQGQGAYGYTF. Filled out from reference TRBV11-1 and TRBJ1-2, the complete variable domain reads EAEVAQSPRYKITEKSQAVAFWCDPISGHATLYWYRQILGQGPELLVQFQDESVVDDSQLPKDRFSAERLKGVDSTLKIQPAELGDSAMYLCASSQGQGAYGYTFGSGTRLTVV.

This chain links TRBV9 with TRBJ2-7, with a weak D call TRBD1 (5 bases). V gave up 0 bases and J gave up 2 bases, with 15 bases separating them. The CDR3 is 16 residues long. Looked up from germline, CDR1 is SGDLS and CDR2 is YYNGEE. CDR3 nucleotides: TGTGCCAGCAGCGTAGCGGCGGCAGGGCTCCCCTACGAGCAGTACTTC. This translates into CASSVAAAGLPYEQYF.

The chain carries TRBV27 and TRBJ1-6; D perhaps matches TRBD1 (5 bases). Germline CDR1 MNHEY, CDR2 SMNVEV (reference sequence). This CDR3 region has 14 residues. The V and J ends lost 3 bases and 10 bases respectively, with 13 bases between them. The CDR3 here is CASSFGGVGSPLHF. The CDR3 coding sequence is TGTGCCAGCAGTTTTGGGGGGGTAGGGTCACCCCTCCACTTT.

V usage is TRBV12-5 and J usage is TRBJ2-4; 8 positions agree with TRBD1. CDR3 size: 13 residues. V lost 3 bases, J lost 7 bases, and 2 bases stayed unmatched. Germline V gene lookup returns CDR1 LGHNT and CDR2 FRNRAP. CDR3 amino acids: CASGFPGGNIQYF. The CDR3 nucleotides read TGTGCTAGTGGTTTTCCAGGGGGCAACATTCAGTACTTC.

The chain employs TRBV18 and TRBJ2-7; TRBD1 agrees at 7 bases. Trimming removed 5 bases from V and 6 bases from J; junction bases left unmatched: 4. The CDR3 totals 12 residues. Germline loops: CDR1 KGHSH, CDR2 LQKENI. CDR3: CASSWGQPEQYF. For the CDR3, the DNA is TGTGCCAGCTCATGGGGACAGCCCGAGCAGTACTTC.

This chain connects TRBV11-2 to TRBJ2-2; 13 bases are a match to TRBD2. This CDR3 comprises 15 residues. Germline V gene data show CDR1 as SGHAT and CDR2 as FQNNGV. V was pared by 5 bases and J by 8 bases, with 5 bases of the junction left unmatched. In DNA form, the CDR3 reads TGTGCCAGCAGCGGACTAGCGGGAGTAGGAGGGGAGCTGTTTTTT. This codes for CASSGLAGVGGELFF.

The J gene is TRBJ2-7, the V gene TRBV11-2; 10 bases line up with TRBD2. Germline CDR1 is SGHAT and CDR2 is FQNNGV. Germline trimming cut 0 bases from V and 2 bases from J; bases unmatched to any gene: 13. This CDR3 has 19 residues. The CDR3 DNA is TGTGCCAGCAGCTTAGAATCACACTATAGCGGGGGGACCGCCTACGAGCAGTACTTC. As protein: CASSLESHYSGGTAYEQYF.

This clone was found once. The chain employs TRBV4-1 and TRBJ1-2; 8 bases fit TRBD1. This CDR3 is built from 15 residues. The V gene's germline CDR1 is MGHRA and CDR2 YSYEKL. V trimming: 0 bases; J trimming: 6 bases; junction bases outside the gene matches: 6. The CDR3 here is CASSQESGGVDGYTF. Written as DNA, the CDR3 is TGCGCCAGCAGCCAAGAGTCAGGGGGCGTTGATGGCTACACCTTC.

In this sample, this clone turned up once. The V call is TRBV11-2, the J call TRBJ2-1; TRBD2 matches 12 bases. The germline V gene encodes CDR1 SGHAT and CDR2 FQNNGV. Unmatched junction bases numbered 10, after V lost 5 bases and J lost 8 bases. This CDR3 has 16 residues. The chain's CDR3 is CASSRGLAGGRDEQFF. CDR3 DNA: TGTGCCAGCAGCCGAGGGCTAGCGGGAGGGCGGGATGAGCAGTTCTTC.

In this sample, this clone turned up once. The chain carries TRBV5-1 and TRBJ2-4, with D tentatively TRBD1 (7 bases). The germline V gene encodes CDR1 SGHRS and CDR2 YFSETQ. The length of the CDR3 is 15 residues. Trimming removed 4 bases at V and 0 bases at J, with 11 bases between. CDR3 sequence reads: CASSPGGLAKNIQYF. CDR3 bases: TGCGCCAGCAGCCCAGGGGGGCTAGCCAAAAACATTCAGTACTTC.

This clone was detected once. The rearrangement uses TRBV7-2 and TRBJ1-2; D ambiguous. CDR1 SGHTA and CDR2 FQGNSA come from the germline V gene. Trimming took off 1 base at V and 4 bases at J, with 13 bases between the two ends. This CDR3 has 15 residues. CDR3 nucleotides: TGTGCCAGCAGCTTAGACCATACAGTTCTCTATGGCTACACCTTC. Encoded protein: CASSLDHTVLYGYTF.

The V and J genes are TRBV5-1 and TRBJ2-1; TRBD2 matches at 7 bases. The CDR3 length is 16 residues. J lost 1 base, V lost 3 bases, and 7 bases had no gene match. The V gene's germline CDR1 is SGHRS and CDR2 YFSETQ. The CDR3 nucleotides read TGCGCCAGCAGCTCTTATGGCGGGGGTTCCTACAATGAGCAGTTCTTC. Protein: CASSSYGGGSYNEQFF.

The chain combines TRBV27 with TRBJ2-2; 7 positions agree with TRBD2. The CDR3 totals 14 residues. Trimming removed 6 bases from V and 2 bases from J; junction bases left unmatched: 3. Germline V CDR1 and CDR2: MNHEY, SMNVEV (reference sequence). The chain's CDR3 is CASRASGNTGELFF. The CDR3 bases are TGTGCCAGCAGGGCTAGCGGAAACACCGGGGAGCTGTTTTTT.

The chain couples TRBV7-2 to TRBJ1-5; the D is unclear. Germline CDR1 SGHTA, CDR2 FQGNSA. V was trimmed by 1 base and J by 7 bases, leaving 11 bases between them. CDR3 length: 14 residues. Here the CDR3 reads CASSLGTTGQPQHF. CDR3 coding DNA: TGTGCCAGCAGCTTAGGCACTACCGGGCAGCCCCAGCATTTT. Looking up the rest from reference TRBV7-2 and TRBJ1-5 gives the full variable domain: GAGVSQSPSNKVTEKGKDVELRCDPISGHTALYWYRQSLGQGLEFLIYFQGNSAPDKSGLPSDRFSAERTGGSVSTLTIQRTQQEDSAVYLCASSLGTTGQPQHFGDGTRLSIL.

This chain connects TRBV27 to TRBJ1-5; D gene unclear. This CDR3 comprises 15 residues. The V and J ends lost 3 bases and 1 base respectively, with 10 bases between them. The germline CDR1 and CDR2 sequences are MNHEY and SMNVEV (reference sequence). CDR3 nucleotides: TGTGCCAGCAGTTTTCTGGGCTCGAGCAATCAGCCCCAGCATTTT. As protein: CASSFLGSSNQPQHF.

The J gene is TRBJ2-5, the V gene TRBV4-2, with unresolved D. The germline V gene encodes CDR1 LGHNA and CDR2 YNFKEQ. V was clipped by 2 bases and J by 4 bases, with 14 bases between them. This CDR3 is built from 15 residues. The CDR3, as DNA: TGTGCCAGCAGCCAAAGCGCGACTTTGGGAGAGACCCAGTACTTC. Its protein is CASSQSATLGETQYF.

The V and J genes are TRBV6-1 and TRBJ1-3, with a tentative D call TRBD1 (5 bases). The CDR3 contains 16 residues. Trimming took off 3 bases at V and 0 bases at J, with 12 bases between the two ends. Germline V gene data show CDR1 as MNHNS and CDR2 as SASEGT. CDR3 sequence reads: CASSDQSGFSGNTIYF. CDR3 DNA: TGTGCCAGCAGTGATCAATCAGGGTTCTCTGGAAACACCATATATTTT.

The genes are TRBV5-1 and TRBJ1-1; D ambiguous. V was clipped by 2 bases and J by 3 bases, with 8 bases between them. The CDR3 is 13 amino acids. Germline V gives CDR1 SGHRS, CDR2 YFSETQ. In nucleotides, the CDR3 is TGCGCCAGCAGCTTTCTAAGTTACACTGAAGCTTTCTTT. This codes for CASSFLSYTEAFF.

With regard to this clone: Compared with germline, one end of the junction differs, possibly owing to a read error. This chain connects TRBV9 to TRBJ1-2; 11 positions match TRBD1. The V gene's germline CDR1 is SGDLS and CDR2 YYNGEE. CDR3 length equals 13 residues. CDR3 nucleotides: TGTGCCAGCAGCGTAGGGGGACAGGGGGAGACCATCTTC. Protein product: CASSVGGQGETIF.